This T cell receptor beta chain was captured in a study of cytomegalovirus exposure and HLA in healthy donors. About this clone itself: Its specificity is unknown. An end of the junction differs from the germline gene, which may be a read error.

Germline values: CDR1 SGHVS, CDR2 FNYEAQ. The CDR3 covers 14 residues. Researchers ran the PCR with 60 Vbeta and 13 Jbeta primers. The protocol was immunoSEQ multiplex PCR, while the TCRdb copy is restricted to in-frame clones and leaves out a portion. The sample carries approximately 65,000 clones, approximately 74% recorded once. Points from the study as a whole: Among immune exposure information, only CMV serostatus was available. A later analysis found most CMV-associated TCR beta chains apparently HLA-restricted.

The chain employs TRBV7-6 and TRBJ2-7; 11 bases align to TRBD2. The source is a man aged 35 to 55 in good health and CMV-seropositive. The sequenced sample consisted of PBMCs. The CDR3 sequence: CASSIAGGPYEQYF. The CDR3 bases are TGTGCCAGCAGCATAGCGGGGGGGCCCTACGAGCAGTACTTC.